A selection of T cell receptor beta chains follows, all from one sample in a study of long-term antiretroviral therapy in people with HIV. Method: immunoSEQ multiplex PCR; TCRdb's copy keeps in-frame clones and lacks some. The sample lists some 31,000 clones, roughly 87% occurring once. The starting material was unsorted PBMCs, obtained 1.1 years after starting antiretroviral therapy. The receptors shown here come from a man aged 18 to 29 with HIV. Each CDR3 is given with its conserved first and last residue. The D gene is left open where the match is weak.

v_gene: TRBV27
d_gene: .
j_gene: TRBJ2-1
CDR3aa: CASSLSDSALGFF

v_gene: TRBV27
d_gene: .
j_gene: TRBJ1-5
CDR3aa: CASRTGDNQPQHF

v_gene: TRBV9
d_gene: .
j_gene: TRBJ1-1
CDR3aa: CASRGGLNTEAFF

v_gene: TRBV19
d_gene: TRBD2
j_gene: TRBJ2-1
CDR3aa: CASSRSPGGSGVNNEQFF

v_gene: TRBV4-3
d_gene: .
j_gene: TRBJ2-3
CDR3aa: CASSPQGADTQYF

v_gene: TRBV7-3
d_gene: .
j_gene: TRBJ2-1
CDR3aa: CASSLTGRAFAHEQFF

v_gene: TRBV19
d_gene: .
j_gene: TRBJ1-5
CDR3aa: CASSMAGINQPQHF

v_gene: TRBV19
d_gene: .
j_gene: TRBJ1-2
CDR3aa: CASRRPGDGNYGYTF

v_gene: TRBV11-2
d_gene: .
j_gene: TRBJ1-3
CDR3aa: CASTLWGVLSGNTIYF

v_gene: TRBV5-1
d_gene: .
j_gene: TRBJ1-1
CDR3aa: CASSSDAGTEAFF

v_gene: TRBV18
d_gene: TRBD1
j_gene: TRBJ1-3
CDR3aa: CASSLYSGTGRNTIYF

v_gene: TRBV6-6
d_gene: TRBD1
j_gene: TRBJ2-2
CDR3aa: CASTRTGGEAGELFF

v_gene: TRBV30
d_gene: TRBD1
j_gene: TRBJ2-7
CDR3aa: CAWSVTGGSGEQYF

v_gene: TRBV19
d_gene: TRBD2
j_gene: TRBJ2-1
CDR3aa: CASSRLLADSYNEQFF

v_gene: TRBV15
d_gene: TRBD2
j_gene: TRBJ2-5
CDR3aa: CATSSIAGETQYF

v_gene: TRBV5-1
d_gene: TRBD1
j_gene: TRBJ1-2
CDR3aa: CASSLEGQDYGYTF

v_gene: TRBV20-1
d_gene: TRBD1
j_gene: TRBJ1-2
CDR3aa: CSDAGGGGYTF

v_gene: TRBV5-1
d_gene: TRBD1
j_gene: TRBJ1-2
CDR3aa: CASSLAGTAQDGYTF

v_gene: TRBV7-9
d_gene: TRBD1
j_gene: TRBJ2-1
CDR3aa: CASSLGAGGRHEQFF

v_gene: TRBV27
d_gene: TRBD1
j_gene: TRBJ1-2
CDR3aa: CASSPISLDRGKGYTF

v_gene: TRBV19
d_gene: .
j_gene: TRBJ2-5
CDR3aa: CASSIRLAAYQETQYF